This TCR beta chain was recovered during a study of blood T cell repertoires in COVID-19. Overall study: Researchers got acute and convalescent COVID-19 samples from the United States, Italy and Spain. PBMCs, B-cell-depleted T cells, or T cells were the source of the cDNA or gDNA that made up the material.

Per the original methods: Amplification with reference gene primers provided the estimates of nucleated cell counts. Profiling relied on immunoSEQ multiplex PCR, and the TCRdb table lists in-frame clones only, not all of them. The V and J calls and clone size come from that table; D and trimming were worked out from the DNA. Of roughly 55,000 clones listed, around four fifths were seen once; the top ten hold 1.9%. The V and J ends lost 2 bases and 0 bases, in that order; junction bases with no gene match: 4. The germline CDR1 and CDR2 sequences are MNHEY and SVGAGI. This CDR3 comprises 16 residues. The J gene is TRBJ2-1, the V gene TRBV6-5; 7 nucleotides align to TRBD2. The sequence was collected from a woman aged 55-70 years with acute or convalescent COVID-19. Sample: peripheral blood. CDR3 sequence reads: CASSYLSGRSYNEQFF. CDR3 in DNA: TGTGCCAGCAGTTACCTTAGCGGGCGCTCCTACAATGAGCAGTTCTTC.